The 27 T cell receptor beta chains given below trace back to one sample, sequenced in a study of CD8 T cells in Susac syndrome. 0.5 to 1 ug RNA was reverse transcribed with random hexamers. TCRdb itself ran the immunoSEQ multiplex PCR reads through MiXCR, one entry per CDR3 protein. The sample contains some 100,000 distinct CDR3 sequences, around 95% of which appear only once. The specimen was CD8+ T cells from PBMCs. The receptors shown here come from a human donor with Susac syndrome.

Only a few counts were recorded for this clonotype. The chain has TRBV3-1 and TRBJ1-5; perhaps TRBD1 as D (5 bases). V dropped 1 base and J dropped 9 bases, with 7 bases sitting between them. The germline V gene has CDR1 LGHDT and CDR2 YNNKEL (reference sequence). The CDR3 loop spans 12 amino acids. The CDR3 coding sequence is TGTGCCAGCAGCCAAGGGGGCGGGCCCCAGCATTTT. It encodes CASSQGGGPQHF.

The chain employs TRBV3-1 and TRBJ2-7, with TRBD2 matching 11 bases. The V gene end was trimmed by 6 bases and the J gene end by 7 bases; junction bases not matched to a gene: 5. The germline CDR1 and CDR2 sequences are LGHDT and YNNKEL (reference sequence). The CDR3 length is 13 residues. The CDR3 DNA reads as TGTGCCAGCAGGGCTAGCGGGAGGAGGGAGCAGTACTTC. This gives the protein CASRASGRREQYF.

This CDR3 is CATSDRESTDTQYF. The CDR3 nucleotides read TGTGCCACCAGTGACAGAGAAAGCACAGATACGCAGTATTTT. This rearrangement joins TRBV24-1 to TRBJ2-3; D is unclear. Germline CDR1 reads KGHDR; CDR2 reads SFDVKD. V lost 4 bases to trimming and J lost 0 bases, with 7 bases between them. This CDR3 is 14 amino acids long.

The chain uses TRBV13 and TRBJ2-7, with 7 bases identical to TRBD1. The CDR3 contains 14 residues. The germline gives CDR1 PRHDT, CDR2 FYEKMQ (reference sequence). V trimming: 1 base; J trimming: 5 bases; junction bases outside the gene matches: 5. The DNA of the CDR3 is TGTGCCAGCAGCTTAGAGGGGGCGCTGGACGAGCAGTACTTC. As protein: CASSLEGALDEQYF.

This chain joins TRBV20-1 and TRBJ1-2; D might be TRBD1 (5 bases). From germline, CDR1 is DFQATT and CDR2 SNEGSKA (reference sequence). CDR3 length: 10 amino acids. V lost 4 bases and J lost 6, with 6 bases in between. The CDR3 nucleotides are TGCAGTGCTACAGGGAATGGCTACACCTTC. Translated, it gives CSATGNGYTF.

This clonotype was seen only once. This chain's CDR3 is CASSLRHNEQFF. CDR3 coding DNA: TGTGCCAGCAGCCTTCGACACAATGAGCAGTTCTTC. The chain links TRBV14 to TRBJ2-1; D is uncertain. The V gene lost 4 bases and the J gene lost 5 bases, with 6 bases spanning the gap. This CDR3 is 12 amino acids long. The germline V gene has CDR1 SGHDN and CDR2 FVKESK.

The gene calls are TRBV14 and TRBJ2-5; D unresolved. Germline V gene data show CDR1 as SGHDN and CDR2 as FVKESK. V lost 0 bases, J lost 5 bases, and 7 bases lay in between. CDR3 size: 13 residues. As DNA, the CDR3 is TGTGCCAGCAGCCAAGAATGGATTGAGACCCAGTACTTC. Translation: CASSQEWIETQYF. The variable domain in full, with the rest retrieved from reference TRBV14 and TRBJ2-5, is EAGVTQFPSHSVIEKGQTVTLRCDPISGHDNLYWYRRVMGKEIKFLLHFVKESKQDESGMPNNRFLAERTGGTYSTLKVQPAELEDSGVYFCASSQEWIETQYFGPGTRLLVL.

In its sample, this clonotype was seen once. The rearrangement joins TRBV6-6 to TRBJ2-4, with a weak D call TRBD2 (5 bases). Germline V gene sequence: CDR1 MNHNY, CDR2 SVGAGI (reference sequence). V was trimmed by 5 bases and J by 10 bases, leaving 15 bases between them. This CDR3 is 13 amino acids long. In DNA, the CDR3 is TGTGCCAGCAGTACCCCGTCGACGGGAATTCAGTACTTC. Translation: CASSTPSTGIQYF.

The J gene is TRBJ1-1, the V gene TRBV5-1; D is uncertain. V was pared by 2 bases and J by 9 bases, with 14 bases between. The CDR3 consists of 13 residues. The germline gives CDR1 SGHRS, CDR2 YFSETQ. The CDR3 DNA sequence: TGCGCCAGCAGCTTAACGGCAGTGGCCCAAGCTTTCTTT. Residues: CASSLTAVAQAFF.

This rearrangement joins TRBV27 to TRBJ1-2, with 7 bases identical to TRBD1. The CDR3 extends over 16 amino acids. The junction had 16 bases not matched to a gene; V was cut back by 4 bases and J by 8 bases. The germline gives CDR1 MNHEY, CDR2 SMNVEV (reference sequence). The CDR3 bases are TGTGCCAGCAGTTCCCGACTACCTACAGGGGCCTCAGGCTACACCTTC. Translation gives CASSSRLPTGASGYTF.

CDR3 loop: CASSLQTLGEQYF. CDR3 bases: TGTGCCAGCAGCCTCCAGACCCTTGGGGAGCAGTACTTC. The chain carries TRBV7-6 and TRBJ2-7; D remains unclear. V was trimmed by 5 bases and J by 7 bases, leaving 15 bases between them. CDR1 SGHVS and CDR2 FNYEAQ come from the germline V gene. This CDR3 region has 13 residues. The entire variable domain, with the rest obtained from reference TRBV7-6 and TRBJ2-7, is as follows: GAGVSQSPRYKVTKRGQDVALRCDPISGHVSLYWYRQALGQGPEFLTYFNYEAQQDKSGLPNDRFSAERPEGSISTLTIQRTEQRDSAMYRCASSLQTLGEQYFGPGTRLTVT.

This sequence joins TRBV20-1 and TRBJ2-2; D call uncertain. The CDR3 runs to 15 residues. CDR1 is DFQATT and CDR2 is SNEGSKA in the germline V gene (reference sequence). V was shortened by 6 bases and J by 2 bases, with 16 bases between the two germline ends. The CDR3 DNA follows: TGCAGTGCCCCCGTCCTGAACCAAAACACCGGGGAGCTGTTTTTT. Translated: CSAPVLNQNTGELFF.

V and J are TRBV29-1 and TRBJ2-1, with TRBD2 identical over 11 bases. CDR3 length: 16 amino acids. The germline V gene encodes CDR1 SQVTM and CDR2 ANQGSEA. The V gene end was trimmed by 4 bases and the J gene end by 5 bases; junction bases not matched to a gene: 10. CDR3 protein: CSVVGGLAEGDNEQFF. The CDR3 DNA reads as TGCAGCGTTGTGGGGGGACTAGCGGAGGGGGACAATGAGCAGTTCTTC.

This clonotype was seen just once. CDR3 loop: CASSLGRLDSTDTQYF. In DNA form, the CDR3 reads TGTGCCAGCAGTCTAGGACGGCTTGATAGCACAGATACGCAGTATTTT. This chain connects TRBV12-3 or TRBV12-4 to TRBJ2-3; no reliable D call. V lost 5 bases and J 0 bases, leaving 15 bases between the germline ends. The CDR3 length is 16 residues.

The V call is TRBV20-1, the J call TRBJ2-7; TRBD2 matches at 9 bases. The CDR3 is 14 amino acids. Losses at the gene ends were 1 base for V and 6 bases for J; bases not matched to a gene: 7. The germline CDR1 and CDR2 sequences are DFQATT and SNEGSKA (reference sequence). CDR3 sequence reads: CSARARGGDSEQYF. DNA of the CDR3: TGCAGTGCTAGAGCTCGCGGGGGGGACTCCGAGCAGTACTTC.

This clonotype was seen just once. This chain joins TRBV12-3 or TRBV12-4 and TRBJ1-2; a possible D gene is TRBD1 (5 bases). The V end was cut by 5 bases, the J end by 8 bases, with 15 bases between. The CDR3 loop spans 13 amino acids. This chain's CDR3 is CASSPAWGSGYTF. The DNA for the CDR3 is TGTGCCAGCAGTCCTGCGTGGGGCAGCGGCTACACCTTC.

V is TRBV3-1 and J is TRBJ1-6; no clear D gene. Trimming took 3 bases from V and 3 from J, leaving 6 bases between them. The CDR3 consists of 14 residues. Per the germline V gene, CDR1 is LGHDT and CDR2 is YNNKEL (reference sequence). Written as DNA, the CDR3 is TGTGCCAGCAGCCAGAGTGACTATAATTCACCCCTCCACTTT. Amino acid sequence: CASSQSDYNSPLHF.

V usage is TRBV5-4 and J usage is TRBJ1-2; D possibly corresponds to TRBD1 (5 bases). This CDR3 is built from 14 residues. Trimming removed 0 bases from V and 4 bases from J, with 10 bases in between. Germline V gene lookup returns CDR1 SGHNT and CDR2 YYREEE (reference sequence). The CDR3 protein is CASSLDQGPYGYTF. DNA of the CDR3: TGTGCCAGCAGCTTGGATCAGGGCCCCTATGGCTACACCTTC.

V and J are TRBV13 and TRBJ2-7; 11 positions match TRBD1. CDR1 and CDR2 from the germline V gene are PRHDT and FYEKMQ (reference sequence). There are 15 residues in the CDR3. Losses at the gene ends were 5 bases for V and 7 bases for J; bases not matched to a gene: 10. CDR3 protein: CASSGAGTGGAEQYF. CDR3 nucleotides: TGTGCCAGCAGCGGAGCCGGGACAGGGGGAGCAGAGCAGTACTTC.

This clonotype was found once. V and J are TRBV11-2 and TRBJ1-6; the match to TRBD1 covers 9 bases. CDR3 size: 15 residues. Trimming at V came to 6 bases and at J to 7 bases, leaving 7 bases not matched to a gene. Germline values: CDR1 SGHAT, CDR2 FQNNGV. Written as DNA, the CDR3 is TGTGCCAGCAGGACACAGGGGGCGCGGAATTCACCCCTCCACTTT. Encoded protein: CASRTQGARNSPLHF.

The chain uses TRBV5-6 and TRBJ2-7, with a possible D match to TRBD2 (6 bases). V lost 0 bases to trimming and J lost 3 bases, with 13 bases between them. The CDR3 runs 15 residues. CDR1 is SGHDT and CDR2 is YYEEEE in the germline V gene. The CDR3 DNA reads TGTGCCAGCAGCTTGGTGCGGGGATCCCTCTACGAGCAGTACTTC. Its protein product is CASSLVRGSLYEQYF. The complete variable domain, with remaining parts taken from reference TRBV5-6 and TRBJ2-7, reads DAGVTQSPTHLIKTRGQQVTLRCSPKSGHDTVSWYQQALGQGPQFIFQYYEEEERQRGNFPDRFSGHQFPNYSSELNVNALLLGDSALYLCASSLVRGSLYEQYFGPGTRLTVT.

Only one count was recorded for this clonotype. The DNA of the CDR3 is TGTGCCAGCAGCCCTCACAGGGATCGGACTGAAGCTTTCTTT. Translating it yields CASSPHRDRTEAFF. V is TRBV3-1 and J is TRBJ1-1, with D tentatively TRBD1 (6 bases). The ends were cut back, 4 bases at V and 5 bases at J, with 14 bases in the middle. The germline CDR1 and CDR2 sequences are LGHDT and YNNKEL (reference sequence). This CDR3 spans 14 amino acids.

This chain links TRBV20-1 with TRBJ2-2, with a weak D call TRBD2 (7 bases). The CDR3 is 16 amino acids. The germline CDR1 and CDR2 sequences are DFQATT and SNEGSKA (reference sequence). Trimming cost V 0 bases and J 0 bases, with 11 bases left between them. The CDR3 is CSARDLGGPNTGELFF. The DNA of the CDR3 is TGCAGTGCTAGAGATCTCGGGGGGCCGAACACCGGGGAGCTGTTTTTT.

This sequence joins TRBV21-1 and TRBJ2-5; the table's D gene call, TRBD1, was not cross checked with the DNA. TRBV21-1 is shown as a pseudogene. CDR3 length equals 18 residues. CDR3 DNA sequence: TGTGCCAGCACCCCTAGGACAGGGGAGGGATTAACCCAAGAGACCCAGTACTTC. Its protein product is CASTPRTGEGLTQETQYF.

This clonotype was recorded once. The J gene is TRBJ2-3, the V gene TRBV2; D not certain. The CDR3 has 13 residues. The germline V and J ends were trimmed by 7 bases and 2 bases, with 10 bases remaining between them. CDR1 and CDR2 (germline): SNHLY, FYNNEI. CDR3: CASNTRATDTQYF. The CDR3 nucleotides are TGTGCCAGCAACACGCGAGCCACAGATACGCAGTATTTT.

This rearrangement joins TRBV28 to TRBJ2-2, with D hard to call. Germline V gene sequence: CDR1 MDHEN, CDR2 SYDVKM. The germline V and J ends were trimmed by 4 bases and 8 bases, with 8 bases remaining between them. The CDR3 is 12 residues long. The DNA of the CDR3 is TGTGCCAGCAGTTCCTTATCTGGGGAGCTGTTTTTT. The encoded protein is CASSSLSGELFF.

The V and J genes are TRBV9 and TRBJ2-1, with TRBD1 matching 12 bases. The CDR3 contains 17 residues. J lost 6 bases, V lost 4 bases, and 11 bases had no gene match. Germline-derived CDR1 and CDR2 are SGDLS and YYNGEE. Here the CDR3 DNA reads TGTGCCAGCAGCTCTAACCCGGGACAGGGGGCGATCAATGAGCAGTTCTTC. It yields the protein CASSSNPGQGAINEQFF.